This T cell receptor (beta chain) was obtained from a study of T-cell reconstitution after alpha-beta-depleted transplantation in children. There are many counts of this clonotype. Germline V lookup: CDR1 SGHRS, CDR2 YFSETQ. V dropped 3 bases and J dropped 4; count of bases not matched to a gene: 11. The CDR3 totals 16 residues. Using unique molecular identifiers, the investigators prepared the TCRbeta library. MiXCR, applied by TCRdb to the PCR reads, yields one record per CDR3 protein. Of roughly 200,000 distinct CDR3 sequences listed, just over 14% were seen once; the top ten hold about 12%. Sequencing was performed on PBMCs from the stem cell graft donor, taken from the stem cell graft. V is TRBV5-1 and J is TRBJ2-7; 9 bases are shared with TRBD1. This clonotype originated in a human donor who donated a stem cell graft to a child with acute lymphoblastic leukemia. The CDR3 region has the DNA TGCGCCAGCAGCTGGCGTCCCCGGGACAGGGTATACGAGCAGTACTTC. This codes for CASSWRPRDRVYEQYF.